These 31 T cell receptor beta chains were sequenced from one sample in a study of blood T cell repertoires in COVID-19. TCRdb's table, derived via immunoSEQ multiplex PCR, lists solely in-frame clones and lacks some. This table holds roughly 150,000 clones, around 80% found once. The sequenced sample was PBMCs or T cells enriched from blood (not recorded which). The receptors derive from a man in his 70s who had been exposed to COVID-19.

This clone was seen once. V and J are TRBV7-7 and TRBJ2-5; 7 nucleotides agree with TRBD1. Germline V gene sequence: CDR1 SSHAT, CDR2 FNYEAQ (reference sequence). The V gene end was trimmed by 3 bases and the J gene end by 2 bases; junction bases not matched to a gene: 6. This CDR3 is 15 amino acids long. The CDR3 DNA follows: TGTGCCAGCAGCTTGGGGGTGGACAGGCAAGAGACCCAGTACTTC. It yields the protein CASSLGVDRQETQYF.

The V call is TRBV7-8, the J call TRBJ1-4; D not resolved. Trimming removed 5 bases at V and 5 bases at J, with 15 bases between. Germline CDR1 SGHVS, CDR2 FQNEAQ. The CDR3 runs 15 residues. The CDR3 DNA reads as TGTGCCAGCAGCCCCCGTGAGGGTCTGAATGAAAAACTGTTTTTT. Translation: CASSPREGLNEKLFF.

The chain is built from TRBV3-1 (or the pseudogene TRBV3-2) and TRBJ2-3; 10 positions agree with TRBD2. CDR3 length equals 14 residues. Germline assignment: CDR1 LGHDT and CDR2 YNNKEL (reference sequence). After removal of 5 bases from V and 3 bases from J, the junction contained 2 bases not matched to a gene. CDR3 sequence reads: CASSRAGGTDTQYF. In nucleotides, the CDR3 is TGTGCCAGCAGCAGAGCGGGAGGGACAGATACGCAGTATTTT.

This clone was counted a single time. The chain links TRBV5-6 to TRBJ2-7; TRBD2 might be the D (6 bases). V was shortened by 4 bases and J by 7 bases, with 18 bases between the two germline ends. The CDR3 sequence is 14 residues long. In germline, CDR1 is SGHDT, CDR2 YYEEEE. CDR3 protein: CASSRRGGRIEQYF. CDR3 in DNA: TGTGCCAGCAGCCGGAGGGGTGGTAGGATTGAGCAGTACTTC.

The chain uses TRBV28 and TRBJ1-5; D might be TRBD1 (5 bases). Per the germline V gene, CDR1 is MDHEN and CDR2 is SYDVKM. V gave up 2 bases and J gave up 6 bases, with 14 bases separating them. CDR3 length: 15 residues. The CDR3 is CASSLGLGGGQPQHF. The DNA for the CDR3 is TGTGCCAGCAGTTTAGGGCTCGGGGGTGGTCAGCCCCAGCATTTT.

CDR3 DNA: TGTGCCAGTAGTACCTCGGGACTCCTAAGCGGAAACACCATATATTTT. It codes for CASSTSGLLSGNTIYF. The chain is built from TRBV19 and TRBJ1-3, with D tentatively TRBD1 (5 bases). This CDR3 is built from 16 residues. Germline assignment: CDR1 LNHDA and CDR2 SQIVND (reference sequence). Deletions cut 4 bases from V and 4 bases from J, with 17 bases between.

The chain combines TRBV19 with TRBJ1-1; 12 bases map to TRBD1. V dropped 5 bases and J dropped 10; count of bases not matched to a gene: 11. Germline CDR1 is LNHDA and CDR2 is SQIVND (reference sequence). This CDR3 contains 15 residues. This CDR3 reads CASSGDRGRAWSAFF. The DNA for the CDR3 is TGTGCCAGTAGTGGGGACAGGGGGCGCGCGTGGTCAGCTTTCTTT.

The chain employs TRBV7-9 and TRBJ1-3, with 7 bases lining up with TRBD1. V gave up 5 bases and J gave up 2 bases; unmatched junction bases: 9. The CDR3 sequence is 16 residues long. Germline lookup yields CDR1 SEHNR and CDR2 FQNEAQ (reference sequence). DNA for the CDR3: TGTGCCAGCAGCCCCTGGGTAGGACAGGCTGGAAACACCATATATTTT. Its protein product is CASSPWVGQAGNTIYF.

This clone has just a few counts. The V gene is TRBV15, the J gene TRBJ1-1; D not certain. CDR3 length: 13 residues. Germline CDR1 and CDR2: LNHNV and YYDKDF (reference sequence). V was clipped by 2 bases and J by 2 bases, with 6 bases between them. CDR3 in DNA: TGTGCCACCAGCAGATTCTCTAACACTGAAGCTTTCTTT. As protein: CATSRFSNTEAFF.

This clone appeared a few times. V usage is TRBV20-1 and J usage is TRBJ2-5; no reliable D call. The CDR3 has 11 residues. In germline, CDR1 is DFQATT, CDR2 SNEGSKA (reference sequence). The CDR3 is CMMAQSGTQYF. The CDR3 region has the DNA TGCATGATGGCCCAAAGTGGGACCCAGTACTTC.

The sample holds a few counts of this clone. V and J are TRBV5-1 and TRBJ1-6, with TRBD1 identical over 7 bases. Germline V gene lookup returns CDR1 SGHRS and CDR2 YFSETQ. J lost 5 bases, V lost 4 bases, and 9 bases had no gene match. The CDR3 covers 16 residues. CDR3 coding DNA: TGCGCCAGCAGCGCACATGGGACAGACCATAATTCACCCCTCCACTTT. It encodes CASSAHGTDHNSPLHF.

This rearrangement joins TRBV28 to TRBJ1-2; 7 nucleotides agree with TRBD1. The CDR3 spans 15 residues. Trimming took 5 bases from V and 0 from J; bases not matched to a gene: 6. CDR1 is MDHEN and CDR2 is SYDVKM in the germline V gene. CDR3 loop: CASSPRQGANYGYTF. The CDR3 DNA is TGTGCCAGCAGTCCCAGACAGGGAGCTAACTATGGCTACACCTTC.

This clone showed up just a few times. The V call is TRBV20-1, the J call TRBJ1-4; D call uncertain. Trimming shortened V by 3 bases and J by 0 bases, and 11 bases separated the two germline ends. Germline values: CDR1 DFQATT, CDR2 SNEGSKA (reference sequence). The CDR3 contains 15 residues. The CDR3 here is CSASSDAATNEKLFF. CDR3 sequence (DNA): TGCAGTGCTAGTAGCGACGCTGCAACTAATGAAAAACTGTTTTTT.

The chain couples TRBV7-3 to TRBJ2-3, with D possibly matching TRBD2 (6 bases). V was trimmed by 1 base and J by 0 bases, leaving 8 bases between them. The CDR3 totals 15 residues. The germline gives CDR1 SGHTA, CDR2 FQGTGA. CDR3 in DNA: TGTGCCAGCAGCTTAAGGGGGACTAGCACAGATACGCAGTATTTT. This sequence encodes CASSLRGTSTDTQYF.

The rearrangement joins TRBV5-1 to TRBJ1-2, with 7 bases that match TRBD1. V lost 0 bases to trimming and J lost 2 bases; unmatched junction nucleotides: 4. Looked up from germline, CDR1 is SGHRS and CDR2 is YFSETQ. The CDR3 is made up of 15 amino acids. CDR3 nucleotides: TGCGCCAGCAGCTTGGAAGGGGGCTTCAACTATGGCTACACCTTC. It encodes CASSLEGGFNYGYTF.

V and J are TRBV28 and TRBJ2-7; 8 positions match TRBD2. Germline V gene lookup returns CDR1 MDHEN and CDR2 SYDVKM. The V segment lost 6 bases and the J segment 0 bases; nucleotides outside the gene matches: 4. The CDR3 sequence is 14 residues long. CDR3 DNA sequence: TGTGCCAGCAGCCCTGGGACTAGCTCCTACGAGCAGTACTTC. It translates to CASSPGTSSYEQYF.

The chain has TRBV14 and TRBJ2-7; the D gene is possibly TRBD1 (6 bases). The CDR3 extends over 15 amino acids. CDR1 is SGHDN, CDR2 FVKESK, per germline. Trimming stripped 1 base from V and 0 bases from J, with 10 bases between. The CDR3 region has the DNA TGTGCCAGCAGCCAAGGGGGGCTCTTCTCCTACGAGCAGTACTTC. Protein product: CASSQGGLFSYEQYF.

The chain uses TRBV9 and TRBJ1-3; the D is unclear. The germline V gene encodes CDR1 SGDLS and CDR2 YYNGEE. This CDR3 has 16 residues. V was cut by 0 bases and J by 2 bases, with 12 bases left in between. The CDR3 region is CASSVDEAAAGNTIYF. CDR3 bases: TGTGCCAGCAGCGTAGATGAGGCAGCGGCTGGAAACACCATATATTTT.

The CDR3 coding sequence is TGCAGTGCTAATGATGGAGGCACAGATACGCAGTATTTT. Translated, it gives CSANDGGTDTQYF. V is TRBV20-1 and J is TRBJ2-3; no firm D call. CDR3 size: 13 residues. The V gene's germline CDR1 is DFQATT and CDR2 SNEGSKA (reference sequence). The V end was cut by 4 bases, the J end by 1 base, with 9 bases between.

The chain has TRBV19 and TRBJ1-6; D is ambiguous. V shed 6 bases and J shed 5 bases, with 5 bases lying between them. CDR1 is LNHDA, CDR2 SQIVND, per germline (reference sequence). There are 12 residues in the CDR3. The CDR3: CASSRNNSPLHF. Written as DNA, the CDR3 is TGTGCCAGTAGCCGTAATAATTCACCCCTCCACTTT. Combining the CDR3 with reference TRBV19 and TRBJ1-6 gives the whole variable domain DGGITQSPKYLFRKEGQNVTLSCEQNLNHDAMYWYRQDPGQGLRLIYYSQIVNDFQKGDIAEGYSVSREKKESFPLTVTSAQKNPTAFYLCASSRNNSPLHFGNGTRLTVT.

The V call is TRBV4-3, the J call TRBJ1-2; D may be TRBD1 (5 bases). The V and J ends lost 0 bases and 4 bases respectively, with 12 bases between them. Germline V CDR1 and CDR2: LGHNA, YSLEER. The length of the CDR3 is 15 residues. CDR3 in DNA: TGCGCCAGCAGCCAAGAGTTCAGGGTTCCCTATGGCTACACCTTC. Translating it yields CASSQEFRVPYGYTF.

This chain connects TRBV5-1 to TRBJ2-5, with 14 bases that match TRBD2. This CDR3 has 18 residues. Trimming removed 2 bases from V and 2 bases from J; junction bases left unmatched: 8. CDR1 is SGHRS and CDR2 is YFSETQ in the germline V gene. The CDR3 sequence is CASSLGGLAGGLQETQYF. CDR3 nucleotides: TGCGCCAGCAGCTTAGGAGGACTAGCGGGGGGATTACAAGAGACCCAGTACTTC.

A few counts support this clone. V gene TRBV18 combines with J gene TRBJ1-2; D uncertain. Looked up from germline, CDR1 is KGHSH and CDR2 is LQKENI. Trimming took 3 bases from V and 7 from J, leaving 15 bases between them. The CDR3 runs 14 residues. The CDR3 DNA follows: TGTGCCAGCTCACCCTCGTCTGCCCCGGGTGGCTACACCTTC. Translated, it gives CASSPSSAPGGYTF.

CDR3: CASTYSGGQPQHF. DNA for the CDR3: TGTGCCAGCACCTACAGTGGAGGCCAGCCCCAGCATTTT. J is TRBJ1-5 and V is TRBV2; the D is unclear. V lost 7 bases and J lost 7, with 14 bases in between. Germline CDR1 and CDR2: SNHLY and FYNNEI. This CDR3 is built from 13 residues.

The count of this clone is one. The J gene is TRBJ1-3, the V gene TRBV6-5; D unclear. Between the trimmed V and J ends, which lost 2 bases and 2 bases, there was a span of 10 bases. This CDR3 comprises 15 residues. Per germline, CDR1 MNHEY and CDR2 SVGAGI. CDR3 DNA sequence: TGTGCCAGCAGTTACAGAGGTAGCCCTGGAAACACCATATATTTT. Translation gives CASSYRGSPGNTIYF.

V and J are TRBV5-8 and TRBJ2-1, with 8 positions matching TRBD2. The ends lost 3 bases at V and 2 bases at J; junction bases unmatched: 10. CDR1 SGHTS and CDR2 YDEGEE come from the germline V gene. CDR3 length: 17 residues. The CDR3: CASSSDPGGAPYNEQFF. The DNA of the CDR3 is TGTGCCAGCAGCTCCGATCCCGGGGGGGCCCCCTACAATGAGCAGTTCTTC.

This rearrangement joins TRBV28 to TRBJ1-1; D is perhaps TRBD1 (5 bases). CDR1 and CDR2 from the germline V gene are MDHEN and SYDVKM. This CDR3 comprises 13 residues. V lost 6 bases, J lost 3 bases, and 11 bases lay in between. CDR3 nucleotide sequence: TGTGCCAGCAGGCAGGGCCGGGACACTGAAGCTTTCTTT. It encodes CASRQGRDTEAFF.

The V call is TRBV19, the J call TRBJ1-1; D remains unclear. Germline values: CDR1 LNHDA, CDR2 SQIVND (reference sequence). The CDR3 is made up of 13 amino acids. V lost 1 base and J 4 bases, leaving 7 bases between the germline ends. The CDR3 DNA follows: TGTGCCAGTAGTATAGCAGGAGGCACTGAAGCTTTCTTT. Amino acids: CASSIAGGTEAFF.

This chain connects TRBV5-1 to TRBJ2-7, with a weak D call TRBD2 (6 bases). Between the trimmed V and J ends, which lost 4 bases and 3 bases, there was a span of 11 bases. The length of the CDR3 is 13 residues. CDR1 is SGHRS, CDR2 YFSETQ, per germline. The CDR3 region has the DNA TGCGCCAGCAGCACCGGGAGCGGCTACGAGCAGTACTTC. Translated, it gives CASSTGSGYEQYF.

The chain recombines TRBV19 with TRBJ1-2; possibly TRBD1 for D (6 bases). V was pared by 6 bases and J by 3 bases, with 20 bases between. CDR1 and CDR2 from the germline V gene are LNHDA and SQIVND (reference sequence). The CDR3 has 16 residues. CDR3 region: CASSEALRGADYGYTF. CDR3 DNA: TGTGCCAGTAGCGAGGCACTACGGGGGGCTGACTATGGCTACACCTTC.

This chain connects TRBV6-5 to TRBJ1-3, with 12 bases aligning to TRBD1. With V trimmed by 5 bases and J by 7 bases, 6 bases remained unmatched. From germline, CDR1 is MNHEY and CDR2 SVGAGI. The CDR3 is made up of 15 amino acids. CDR3 nucleotide sequence: TGTGCCAGCAGTACCGGGACAGGGGGCCGGAACACCATATATTTT. It is translated as CASSTGTGGRNTIYF.